Listed here are 27 T cell receptor beta chains from one sample, sequenced in a study of early T cells in non-severe SARS-CoV-2 infection. Each CDR3 protein gets one entry after TCRdb re-called the 5' RACE reads with MiXCR. This sample carries tens of thousands of distinct CDR3 sequences, 12% of them seen once, and the ten largest clones take approximately 6.4%. The source material was whole blood. These receptors originate from an adult who was a healthcare worker with PCR-confirmed SARS-CoV-2 infection or an uninfected control (not recorded which).

This clonotype showed up many times. The J gene is TRBJ2-3, the V gene TRBV28; 16 positions agree with TRBD2. The V gene end was trimmed by 0 bases and the J gene end by 0 bases; junction bases not matched to a gene: 3. CDR1 is MDHEN and CDR2 is SYDVKM in the germline V gene. The CDR3 length is 19 residues. The CDR3 protein is CASSLWGLAGGPSTDTQYF. CDR3 sequence (DNA): TGTGCCAGCAGTTTATGGGGACTAGCGGGAGGGCCGAGCACAGATACGCAGTATTTT.

This clonotype has just a few counts. This rearrangement joins TRBV10-3 to TRBJ2-2, with D possibly being TRBD2 (6 bases). The V end lost 4 bases, the J end lost 5 bases, and 11 bases lay between the germline ends. CDR3 length equals 14 residues. Looked up from germline, CDR1 is ENHRY and CDR2 is SYGVKD. CDR3 amino acids: CAISGPRGTGELFF. The CDR3 DNA follows: TGTGCCATCAGTGGACCCCGGGGGACCGGGGAGCTGTTTTTT.

This clonotype was counted a few times. The V and J genes are TRBV11-2 and TRBJ2-7; TRBD2 is a possible D gene (6 bases). With 5 bases removed from V and 3 bases from J, the gap between germline ends came to 11 bases. The CDR3 length is 13 residues. CDR1 and CDR2 (germline): SGHAT, FQNNGV. The CDR3 DNA sequence: TGTGCCAGCAGCCCCCGGGAGCTCTACGAGCAGTACTTC. Encoded protein: CASSPRELYEQYF.

This clonotype was counted between two and nine times. The chain recombines TRBV5-1 with TRBJ1-1; no reliable D call. The length of the CDR3 is 16 residues. Deletions cut 0 bases from V and 1 base from J, with 13 bases between. Germline V CDR1 and CDR2: SGHRS, YFSETQ. The CDR3 DNA reads TGCGCCAGCAGCTTGGCGGTTAGGGTTACGAACACTGAAGCTTTCTTT. This sequence encodes CASSLAVRVTNTEAFF.

This clonotype was observed many times. The V call is TRBV15, the J call TRBJ2-4; D unresolved. V lost 5 bases and J lost 0, with 11 bases in between. This CDR3 contains 15 residues. Per germline, CDR1 LNHNV and CDR2 YYDKDF (reference sequence). This CDR3 is CATSLGRIAKNIQYF. In DNA, the CDR3 is TGTGCCACCAGCCTAGGACGGATAGCCAAAAACATTCAGTACTTC.

This clonotype turned up a few times. In DNA, the CDR3 is TGTGCCAGCAGTCCAATTAGCGGGGGGGCTTACGAGCAGTACTTC. Translation: CASSPISGGAYEQYF. The rearrangement links TRBV12-3 or TRBV12-4 to TRBJ2-7, with 11 bases identical to TRBD2. The CDR3 is made up of 15 amino acids. J was trimmed by 4 bases and V by 5 bases; bases with no gene match: 7.

At least ten counts were recorded for this clonotype. The chain recombines TRBV3-1 with TRBJ1-2, with a tentative D call TRBD1 (6 bases). V shed 3 bases and J shed 3 bases, with 8 bases lying between them. Germline lookup yields CDR1 LGHDT and CDR2 YNNKEL (reference sequence). The length of the CDR3 is 13 residues. The CDR3 loop is CASSQTGDYGYTF. In DNA form, the CDR3 reads TGTGCCAGCAGCCAGACAGGAGACTATGGCTACACCTTC.

This chain connects TRBV7-6 to TRBJ2-1; TRBD2 aligns across 10 bases. Germline V gene sequence: CDR1 SGHVS, CDR2 FNYEAQ. The CDR3 is 16 residues long. V lost 5 bases, J lost 7 bases, and 11 bases stayed unmatched. The CDR3 sequence: CASSIPKASGSNEQFF. The CDR3, as DNA: TGTGCCAGCAGCATCCCGAAGGCTAGCGGGAGTAATGAGCAGTTCTTC.

This clonotype turned up a few times. The J gene is TRBJ2-1, the V gene TRBV2; 7 bases line up with TRBD1. The CDR3 length is 12 residues. J lost 15 bases, V lost 2 bases, and 7 bases had no gene match. CDR1 and CDR2 (germline): SNHLY, FYNNEI. The CDR3 nucleotides read TGTGCCAGCAGTGAAAACGGACAGGTTTCGTTCTTC. Encoded protein: CASSENGQVSFF. Using reference TRBV2 and TRBJ2-1 for the parts outside the CDR3, the full variable domain is EPEVTQTPSHQVTQMGQEVILRCVPISNHLYFYWYRQILGQKVEFLVSFYNNEISEKSEIFDDQFSVERPDGSNFTLKIRSTKLEDSAMYFCASSENGQVSFFGPGTRLTVL.

In its sample, this clonotype was seen a few times. This chain uses TRBV10-1 with TRBJ1-1; weak D call: TRBD1 (6 bases). The CDR3 has 11 residues. The V gene's germline CDR1 is WNHNN and CDR2 SYGVQD (reference sequence). V was pared by 7 bases and J by 4 bases, with 7 bases between. The CDR3 spells CASKQGTEAFF. DNA of the CDR3: TGCGCCAGCAAACAGGGCACTGAAGCTTTCTTT.

This rearrangement joins TRBV24-1 to TRBJ2-1; TRBD1 agrees at 7 bases. Germline V gene data show CDR1 as KGHDR and CDR2 as SFDVKD. After removal of 5 bases from V and 5 bases from J, the junction contained 5 bases not matched to a gene. This CDR3 contains 14 residues. The CDR3: CATSGFGQDNEQFF. The DNA for the CDR3 is TGTGCCACCAGTGGGTTCGGACAGGACAATGAGCAGTTCTTC.

Concerning this clonotype itself: An end of the junction does not agree with germline; a read error may underlie this. V usage is TRBV4-1 and J usage is TRBJ2-3; D is perhaps TRBD1 or TRBD2 (5 bases each). Looked up from germline, CDR1 is MGHRA and CDR2 is YSYEKL. This CDR3 comprises 16 residues. CDR3 loop: CASSQEVGRLTDTQYF. The CDR3 DNA is TGCGCCAGCAGTCAAGAGGTGGGACGGCTCACAGATACGCAGTATTTT.

The gene calls are TRBV11-3 and TRBJ2-2; 11 nucleotides line up with TRBD1. The length of the CDR3 is 15 residues. Germline values: CDR1 SGHNT, CDR2 YENEEA. V lost 5 bases to trimming and J lost 5 bases; unmatched junction nucleotides: 4. The CDR3 region has the DNA TGTGCCAGCAGCGTAGGGACAGGGGGAACCGGGGAGCTGTTTTTT. Translation: CASSVGTGGTGELFF.

This chain connects TRBV18 to TRBJ2-7; 8 bases line up with TRBD1. The V and J ends lost 3 bases and 2 bases, in that order; junction bases with no gene match: 6. There are 15 residues in the CDR3. Germline V gene sequence: CDR1 KGHSH, CDR2 LQKENI. The CDR3 spells CASSPKGQGAYEQYF. DNA of the CDR3: TGTGCCAGCTCACCGAAAGGACAGGGAGCCTACGAGCAGTACTTC.

This clonotype showed up many times. The CDR3 is CASSEQGTSYNEQFF. In nucleotides, the CDR3 is TGTGCCAGCAGTGAACAGGGTACCTCTTACAATGAGCAGTTCTTC. J is TRBJ2-1 and V is TRBV12-3 or TRBV12-4; a possible D gene is TRBD1 (6 bases). V dropped 5 bases and J dropped 4 bases, with 15 bases sitting between them. This CDR3 comprises 15 residues.

A few counts support this clonotype. V is TRBV7-8 and J is TRBJ1-1; D may be TRBD1 (6 bases). Deletions cut 5 bases from V and 3 bases from J, with 16 bases between. Germline loops: CDR1 SGHVS, CDR2 FQNEAQ. The CDR3 extends over 15 amino acids. CDR3 in DNA: TGTGCCAGCAGCGCACCGCACAGGGCGGACACTGAAGCTTTCTTT. Protein product: CASSAPHRADTEAFF. The full variable domain, its missing parts supplied by reference TRBV7-8 and TRBJ1-1, is GAGVSQSPRYKVAKRGQDVALRCDPISGHVSLFWYQQALGQGPEFLTYFQNEAQLDKSGLPSDRFFAERPEGSVSTLKIQRTQQEDSAVYLCASSAPHRADTEAFFGQGTRLTVV.

This clonotype was detected ten times or more. J is TRBJ1-6 and V is TRBV5-1, with D perhaps matching TRBD1 (5 bases). CDR3 length equals 16 residues. The V end was cut by 4 bases, the J end by 2 bases, with 13 bases between. Germline V CDR1 and CDR2: SGHRS, YFSETQ. The CDR3 spells CASSRDFPAYNSPLHF. In DNA, the CDR3 is TGCGCCAGCAGCCGGGACTTCCCCGCCTATAATTCACCCCTCCACTTT.

A few counts support this clonotype. This rearrangement joins TRBV24-1 to TRBJ1-2, with TRBD1 matching 9 bases. Germline CDR1 reads KGHDR; CDR2 reads SFDVKD. With V trimmed by 7 bases and J by 7 bases, 6 bases remained unmatched. The CDR3 covers 13 residues. The CDR3 coding sequence is TGTGCCACCAGCTCACAGGGGGCGCTTGGCTACACCTTC. It translates to CATSSQGALGYTF.

This clonotype was counted many times. The J gene is TRBJ2-1, the V gene TRBV2; tentatively, D is TRBD1 (6 bases). CDR3 length: 11 residues. The V end was cut by 5 bases, the J end by 13 bases, with 12 bases between. CDR1 and CDR2 (germline): SNHLY, FYNNEI. CDR3 bases: TGTGCCAGCAGTCACCGGGACAAACAGTTCTTC. Amino acids: CASSHRDKQFF.

This chain connects TRBV20-1 to TRBJ2-7; D is perhaps TRBD1 or TRBD2 (5 bases each). Trimming removed 6 bases at V and 7 bases at J, with 22 bases between. Germline assignment: CDR1 DFQATT and CDR2 SNEGSKA (reference sequence). The CDR3 has 14 amino acids. The CDR3 bases are TGCAGTGCCCCGGTCAGGGCGCGCGGGCCGGAGCAGTACTTC. Its translation is CSAPVRARGPEQYF.

This clonotype occurred many times. The gene calls are TRBV7-2 and TRBJ1-2; 8 bases are shared with TRBD1. The V segment lost 6 bases and the J segment 2 bases; nucleotides outside the gene matches: 2. The length of the CDR3 is 13 residues. CDR1 is SGHTA, CDR2 FQGNSA, per germline. This CDR3 is CASSRQGNYGYTF. The CDR3 DNA sequence: TGTGCCAGCAGTCGACAGGGGAACTATGGCTACACCTTC.

This clonotype was detected ten times or more. The chain carries TRBV30 and TRBJ2-2; the D is unclear. Trimming removed 0 bases at V and 1 base at J, with 6 bases between. In germline, CDR1 is GTSNPN, CDR2 SVGIG (reference sequence). The CDR3 is 14 amino acids. The CDR3 coding sequence is TGTGCCTGGAGTGTAGCCAGGAACACCGGGGAGCTGTTTTTT. Its protein is CAWSVARNTGELFF.

V gene TRBV9 combines with J gene TRBJ1-1; 7 bases line up with TRBD1. V lost 0 bases to trimming and J lost 1 base; unmatched junction nucleotides: 6. This CDR3 has 16 amino acids. Germline V gene data show CDR1 as SGDLS and CDR2 as YYNGEE. The CDR3 region is CASSVGFRDRNTEAFF. The CDR3, as DNA: TGTGCCAGCAGCGTAGGGTTCCGGGACAGGAACACTGAAGCTTTCTTT. Drawing the rest from reference TRBV9 and TRBJ1-1, the complete variable domain is DSGVTQTPKHLITATGQRVTLRCSPRSGDLSVYWYQQSLDQGLQFLIQYYNGEERAKGNILERFSAQQFPDLHSELNLSSLELGDSALYFCASSVGFRDRNTEAFFGQGTRLTVV.

There are many counts of this clonotype. The chain combines TRBV12-3 or TRBV12-4 with TRBJ2-5, with 8 bases identical to TRBD2. The trim removed 5 bases at V and 2 bases at J, leaving 7 bases unmatched. The CDR3 totals 15 residues. CDR3 in amino acids: CASSPSGRQQETQYF. CDR3 DNA: TGTGCCAGCAGTCCTAGCGGGCGCCAACAAGAGACCCAGTACTTC.

This clonotype was counted many times. This chain joins TRBV20-1 and TRBJ1-5, with 11 bases matching TRBD1. The CDR3 length is 14 residues. Germline V gene lookup returns CDR1 DFQATT and CDR2 SNEGSKA (reference sequence). V lost 3 bases and J lost 4; bases outside the gene matches: 2. In nucleotides, the CDR3 is TGCAGTGCTAGGGGGACAGGGGGGAATCAGCCCCAGCATTTT. This translates into CSARGTGGNQPQHF.

This clonotype was counted between two and nine times. V is TRBV20-1 and J is TRBJ2-3; 15 nucleotides match TRBD2. V shed 6 bases and J 6 bases; nucleotides not matched to a gene: 7. Germline loops: CDR1 DFQATT, CDR2 SNEGSKA (reference sequence). The CDR3 sequence is 15 residues long. The CDR3 protein is CSAPGLAGGGDTQYF. The CDR3 DNA reads as TGCAGTGCACCCGGACTAGCGGGAGGGGGGGATACGCAGTATTTT.

This clonotype was seen many times. The V call is TRBV7-2, the J call TRBJ2-7; 8 positions match TRBD2. This CDR3 region has 15 residues. V was clipped by 0 bases and J by 7 bases; unmatched bases: 8. Germline values: CDR1 SGHTA, CDR2 FQGNSA. The CDR3 nucleotides are TGTGCCAGCAGCTTAGCGCTAAGCGGGAGCGAAGAGCAGTACTTC. This codes for CASSLALSGSEEQYF.